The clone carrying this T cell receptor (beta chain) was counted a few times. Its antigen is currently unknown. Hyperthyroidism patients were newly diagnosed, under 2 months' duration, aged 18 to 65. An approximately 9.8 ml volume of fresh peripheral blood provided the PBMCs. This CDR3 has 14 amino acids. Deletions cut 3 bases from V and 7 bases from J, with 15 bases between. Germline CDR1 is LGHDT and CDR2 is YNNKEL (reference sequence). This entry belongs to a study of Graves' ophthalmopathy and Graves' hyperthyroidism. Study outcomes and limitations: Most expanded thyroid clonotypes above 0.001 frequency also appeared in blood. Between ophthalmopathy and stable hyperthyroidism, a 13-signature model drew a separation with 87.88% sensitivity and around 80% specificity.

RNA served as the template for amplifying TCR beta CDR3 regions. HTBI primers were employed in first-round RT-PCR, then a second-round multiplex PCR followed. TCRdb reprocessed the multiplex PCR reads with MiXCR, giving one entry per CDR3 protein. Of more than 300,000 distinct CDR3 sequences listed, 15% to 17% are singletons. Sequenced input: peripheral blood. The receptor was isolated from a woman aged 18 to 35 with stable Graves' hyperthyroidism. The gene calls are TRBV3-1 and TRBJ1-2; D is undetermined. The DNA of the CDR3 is TGTGCCAGCAGCCATCGTCAGTCCCTAGGTGGCTACACCTTC. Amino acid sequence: CASSHRQSLGGYTF. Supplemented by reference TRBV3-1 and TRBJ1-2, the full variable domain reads DTAVSQTPKYLVTQMGNDKSIKCEQNLGHDTMYWYKQDSKKFLKIMFSYNNKELIINETVPNRFSPKSPDKAHLNLHINSLELGDSAVYFCASSHRQSLGGYTFGSGTRLTVV.